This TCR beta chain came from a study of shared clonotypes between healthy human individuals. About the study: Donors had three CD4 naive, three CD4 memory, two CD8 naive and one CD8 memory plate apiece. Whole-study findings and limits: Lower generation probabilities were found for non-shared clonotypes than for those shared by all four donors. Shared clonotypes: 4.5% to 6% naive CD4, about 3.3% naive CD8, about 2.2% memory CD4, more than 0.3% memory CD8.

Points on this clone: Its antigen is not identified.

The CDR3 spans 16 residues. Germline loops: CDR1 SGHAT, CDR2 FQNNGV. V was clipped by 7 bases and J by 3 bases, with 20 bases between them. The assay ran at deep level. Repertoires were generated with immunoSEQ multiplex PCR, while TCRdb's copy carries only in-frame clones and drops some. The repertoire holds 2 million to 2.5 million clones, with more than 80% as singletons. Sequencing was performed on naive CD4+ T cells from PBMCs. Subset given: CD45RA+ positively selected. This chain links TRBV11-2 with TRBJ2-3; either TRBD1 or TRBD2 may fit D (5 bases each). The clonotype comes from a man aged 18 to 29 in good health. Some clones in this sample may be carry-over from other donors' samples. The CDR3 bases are TGTGCCAGCACTAAGGGGTTAAGTGGGGGAACAGATACGCAGTATTTT. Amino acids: CASTKGLSGGTDTQYF.